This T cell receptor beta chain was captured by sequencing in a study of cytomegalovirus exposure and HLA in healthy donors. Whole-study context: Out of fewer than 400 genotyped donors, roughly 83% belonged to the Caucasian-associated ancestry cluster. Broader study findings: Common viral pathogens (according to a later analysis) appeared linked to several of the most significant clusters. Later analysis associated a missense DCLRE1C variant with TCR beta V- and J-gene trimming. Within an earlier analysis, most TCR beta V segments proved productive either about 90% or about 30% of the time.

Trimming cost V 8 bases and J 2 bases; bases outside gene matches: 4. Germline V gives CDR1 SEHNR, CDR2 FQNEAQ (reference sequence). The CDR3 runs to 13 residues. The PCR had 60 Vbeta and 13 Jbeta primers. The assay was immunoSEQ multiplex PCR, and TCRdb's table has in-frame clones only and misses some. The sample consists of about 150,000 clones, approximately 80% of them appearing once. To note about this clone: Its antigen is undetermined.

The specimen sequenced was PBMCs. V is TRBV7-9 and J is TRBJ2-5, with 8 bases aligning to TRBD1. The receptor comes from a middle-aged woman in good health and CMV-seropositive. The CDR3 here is CASAGTGQETQYF. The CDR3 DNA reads TGTGCCAGCGCCGGGACAGGACAAGAGACCCAGTACTTC.